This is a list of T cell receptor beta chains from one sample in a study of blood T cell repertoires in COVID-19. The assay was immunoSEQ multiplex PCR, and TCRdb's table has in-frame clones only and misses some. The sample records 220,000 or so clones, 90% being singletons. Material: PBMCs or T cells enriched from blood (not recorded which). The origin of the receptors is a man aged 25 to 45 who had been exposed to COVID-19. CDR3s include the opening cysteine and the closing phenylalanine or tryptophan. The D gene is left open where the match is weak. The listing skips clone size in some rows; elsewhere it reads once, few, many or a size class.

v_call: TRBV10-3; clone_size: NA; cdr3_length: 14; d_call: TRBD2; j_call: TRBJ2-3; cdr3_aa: CAISEGGRGDTQYF; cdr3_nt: TGTGCCATCAGTGAGGGAGGGAGGGGAGATACGCAGTATTTT
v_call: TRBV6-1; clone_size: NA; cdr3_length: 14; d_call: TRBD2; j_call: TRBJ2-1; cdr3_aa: CASSDSGDYNEQFF; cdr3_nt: TGTGCCAGCAGTGATAGCGGGGACTACAATGAGCAGTTCTTC
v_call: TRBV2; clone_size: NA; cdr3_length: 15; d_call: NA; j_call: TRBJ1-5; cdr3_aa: CASSSSLGYNQPQHF; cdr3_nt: TGTGCCAGCAGTAGCTCCCTCGGGTACAATCAGCCCCAGCATTTT
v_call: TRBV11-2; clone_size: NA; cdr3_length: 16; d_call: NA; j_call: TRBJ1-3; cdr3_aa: CASSALVGISGNTIYF; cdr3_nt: TGTGCCAGCAGCGCCTTAGTCGGGATCTCTGGAAACACCATATATTTT
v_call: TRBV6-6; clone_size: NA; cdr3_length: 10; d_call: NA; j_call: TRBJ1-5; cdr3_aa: CASNQQPQHF; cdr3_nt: TGTGCCAGCAATCAACAGCCCCAGCATTTT
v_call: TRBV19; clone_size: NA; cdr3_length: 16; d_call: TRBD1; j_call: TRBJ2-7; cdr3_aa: CASSPKLTGGRDEQYF; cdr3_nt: TGTGCCAGTAGTCCCAAATTGACAGGGGGCAGGGACGAGCAGTACTTC
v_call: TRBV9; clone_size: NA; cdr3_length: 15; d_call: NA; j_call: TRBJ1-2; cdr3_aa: CASSVQGGGNYGYTF; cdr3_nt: TGTGCCAGCAGCGTACAGGGAGGGGGAAACTATGGCTACACCTTC
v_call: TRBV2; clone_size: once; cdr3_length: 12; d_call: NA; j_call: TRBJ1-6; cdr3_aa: CASRRQNSPLHF; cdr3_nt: TGTGCCAGCAGACGACAGAATTCACCCCTCCACTTT
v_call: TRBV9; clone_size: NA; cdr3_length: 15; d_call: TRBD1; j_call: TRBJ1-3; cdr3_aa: CASSVQGARGNTIYF; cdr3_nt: TGTGCCAGCAGCGTCCAGGGGGCGCGTGGAAACACCATATATTTT
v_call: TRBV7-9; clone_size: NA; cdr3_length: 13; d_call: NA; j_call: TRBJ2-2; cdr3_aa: CASSDQGIGELFF; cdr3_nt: TGTGCCAGCAGCGACCAGGGAATCGGGGAGCTGTTTTTT
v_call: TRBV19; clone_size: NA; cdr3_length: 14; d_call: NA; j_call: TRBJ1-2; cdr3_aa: CASSGTPAGRGYTF; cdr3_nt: TGTGCCAGTAGCGGGACACCTGCAGGTAGGGGCTACACCTTC
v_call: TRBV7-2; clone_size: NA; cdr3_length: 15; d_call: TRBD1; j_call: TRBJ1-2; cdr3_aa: CASSPQTGGAYGYTF; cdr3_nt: TGTGCCAGCAGCCCGCAGACAGGGGGTGCCTATGGCTACACCTTC
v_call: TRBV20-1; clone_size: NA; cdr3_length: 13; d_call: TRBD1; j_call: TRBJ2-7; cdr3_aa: CSATDRDSYEQYF; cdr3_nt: TGCAGTGCTACTGACAGGGACTCCTACGAGCAGTACTTC
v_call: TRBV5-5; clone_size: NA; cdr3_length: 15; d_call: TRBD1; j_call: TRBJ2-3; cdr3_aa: CASSLWTGVTDTQYF; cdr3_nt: TGTGCCAGCAGCTTATGGACAGGGGTGACAGATACGCAGTATTTT
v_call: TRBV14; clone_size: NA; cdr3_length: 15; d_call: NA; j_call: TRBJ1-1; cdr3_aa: CASSQGGAGGTEAFF; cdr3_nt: TGTGCCAGCAGCCAGGGGGGGGCCGGAGGGACTGAAGCTTTCTTT
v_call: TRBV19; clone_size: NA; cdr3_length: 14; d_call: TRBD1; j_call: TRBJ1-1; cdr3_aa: CASSGGQPNTEAFF; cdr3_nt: TGTGCCAGTAGTGGGGGACAGCCGAACACTGAAGCTTTCTTT
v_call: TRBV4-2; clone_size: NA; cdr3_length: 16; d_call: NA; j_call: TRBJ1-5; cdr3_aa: CASSPNQGGSNQPQHF; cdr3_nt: TGTGCCAGCAGCCCAAACCAGGGAGGGAGCAATCAGCCCCAGCATTTT
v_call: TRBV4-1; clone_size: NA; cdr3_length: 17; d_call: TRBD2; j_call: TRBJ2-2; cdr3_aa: CASSQDKFRGGIGELFF; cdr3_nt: TGCGCCAGCAGCCAAGATAAATTCCGGGGGGGCATCGGGGAGCTGTTTTTT
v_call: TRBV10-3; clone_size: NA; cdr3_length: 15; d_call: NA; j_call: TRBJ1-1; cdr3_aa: CAISESAGQNTEAFF; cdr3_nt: TGTGCCATCAGTGAGTCGGCAGGGCAGAACACTGAAGCTTTCTTT
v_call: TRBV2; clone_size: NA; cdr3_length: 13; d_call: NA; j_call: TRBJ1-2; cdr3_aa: CASSPQGRDGYTF; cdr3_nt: TGTGCCAGCAGCCCACAGGGTAGGGATGGCTACACCTTC
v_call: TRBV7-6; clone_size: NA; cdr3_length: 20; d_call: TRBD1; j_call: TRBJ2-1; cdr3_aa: CASSSSGPLAGDRGLNEQFF; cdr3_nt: TGTGCCAGCAGCTCTAGCGGCCCCTTGGCCGGGGACAGGGGGCTCAATGAGCAGTTCTTC
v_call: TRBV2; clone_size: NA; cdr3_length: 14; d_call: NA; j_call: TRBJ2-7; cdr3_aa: CASTKVPGVFWQYF; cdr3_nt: NA
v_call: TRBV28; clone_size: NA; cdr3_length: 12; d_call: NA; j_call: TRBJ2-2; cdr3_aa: CASRPLLGELFF; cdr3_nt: TGTGCCAGCAGGCCACTCCTCGGGGAGCTGTTTTTT
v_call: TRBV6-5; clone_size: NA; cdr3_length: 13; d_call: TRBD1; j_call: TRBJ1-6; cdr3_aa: CARGERQGSPLHF; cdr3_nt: TGTGCCAGGGGGGAACGACAGGGGTCACCCCTCCACTTT
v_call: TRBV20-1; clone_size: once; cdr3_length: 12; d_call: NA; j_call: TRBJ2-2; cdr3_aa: CSASGSTGELFF; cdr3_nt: TGCAGTGCTAGTGGGAGCACCGGGGAGCTGTTTTTT
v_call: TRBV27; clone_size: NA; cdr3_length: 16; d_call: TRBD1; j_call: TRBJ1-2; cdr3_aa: CASSHGQGIGIYGYTF; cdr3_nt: TGTGCCAGCAGCCATGGACAGGGGATTGGTATTTATGGCTACACCTTC
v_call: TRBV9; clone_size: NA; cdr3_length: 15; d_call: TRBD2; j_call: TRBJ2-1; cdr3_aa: CASSVGGLVTNEQFF; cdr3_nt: TGTGCCAGCAGCGTAGGGGGACTAGTCACCAATGAGCAGTTCTTC
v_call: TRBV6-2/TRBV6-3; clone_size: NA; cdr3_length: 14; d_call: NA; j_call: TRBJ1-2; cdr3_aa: CASSGVGAYYGYTF; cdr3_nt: TGTGCCAGCAGTGGCGTAGGGGCCTACTATGGCTACACCTTC
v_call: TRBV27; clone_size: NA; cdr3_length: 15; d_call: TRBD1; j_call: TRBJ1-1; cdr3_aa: CASSPRTGVATEAFF; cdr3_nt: TGTGCCAGCAGCCCCCGGACAGGGGTGGCCACTGAAGCTTTCTTT
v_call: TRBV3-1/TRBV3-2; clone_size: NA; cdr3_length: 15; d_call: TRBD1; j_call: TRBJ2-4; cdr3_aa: CASSLSPGQGNIQYF; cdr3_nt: TGTGCCAGCAGCCTCTCCCCTGGACAGGGCAACATTCAGTACTTC
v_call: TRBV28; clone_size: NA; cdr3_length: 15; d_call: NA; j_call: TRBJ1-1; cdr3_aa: CASSFRLGVVGRAFF; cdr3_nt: TGTGCCAGCAGTTTCCGACTTGGGGTCGTAGGGAGAGCTTTCTTT
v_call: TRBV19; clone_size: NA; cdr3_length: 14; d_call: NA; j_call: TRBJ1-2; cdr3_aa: CASRGRESNYGYTF; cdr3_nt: TGTGCCAGTAGGGGCCGGGAGAGTAACTATGGCTACACCTTC
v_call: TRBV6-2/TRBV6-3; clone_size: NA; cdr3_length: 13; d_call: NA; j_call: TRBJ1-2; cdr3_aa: CASSRRTGIGYTF; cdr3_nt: TGTGCCAGCAGTAGACGAACAGGGATAGGCTACACCTTC
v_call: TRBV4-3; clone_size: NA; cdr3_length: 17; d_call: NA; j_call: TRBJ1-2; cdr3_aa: CASSQDRLFGGSTGYTF; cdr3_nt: TGCGCCAGCAGCCAAGATCGACTGTTTGGGGGCTCTACGGGCTACACCTTC
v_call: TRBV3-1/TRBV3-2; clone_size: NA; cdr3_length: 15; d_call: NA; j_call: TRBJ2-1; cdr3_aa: CASSQDTLVYNEQFF; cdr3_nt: TGTGCCAGCAGCCAAGATACTCTCGTCTACAATGAGCAGTTCTTC
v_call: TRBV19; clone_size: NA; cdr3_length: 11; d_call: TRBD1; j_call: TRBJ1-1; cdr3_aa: CASNDRGKAFF; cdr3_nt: TGTGCCAGTAACGACAGGGGTAAAGCTTTCTTT
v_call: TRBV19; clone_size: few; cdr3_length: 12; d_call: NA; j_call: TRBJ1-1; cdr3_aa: CASSIRGTEAFF; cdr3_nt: TGTGCCAGTAGTATTAGGGGGACTGAAGCTTTCTTT
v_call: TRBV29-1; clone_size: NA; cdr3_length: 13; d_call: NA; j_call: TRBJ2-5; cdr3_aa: CSVADRSVETQYF; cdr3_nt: TGCAGCGTGGCGGACAGATCCGTAGAGACCCAGTACTTC
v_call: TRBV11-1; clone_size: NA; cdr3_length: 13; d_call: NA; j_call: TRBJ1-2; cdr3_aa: CASSTLTAEGYTF; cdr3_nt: TGTGCCAGCAGCACACTAACTGCGGAGGGCTACACCTTC
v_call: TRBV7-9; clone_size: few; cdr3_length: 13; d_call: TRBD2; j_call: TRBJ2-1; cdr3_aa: CASSWGEGRGQFF; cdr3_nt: TGTGCCAGCAGCTGGGGGGAGGGGCGCGGGCAGTTCTTC
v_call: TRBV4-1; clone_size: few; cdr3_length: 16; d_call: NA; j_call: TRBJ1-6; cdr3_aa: CASSQVFEGGNSPLHF; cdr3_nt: TGCGCCAGCAGCCAAGTTTTTGAAGGAGGTAATTCACCCCTCCACTTT
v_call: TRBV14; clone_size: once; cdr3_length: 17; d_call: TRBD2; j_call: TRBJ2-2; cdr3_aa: CASSHPTSLASVEELFF; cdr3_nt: TGTGCCAGCAGCCACCCGACTAGCCTCGCTTCTGTAGAGGAGCTGTTTTTT
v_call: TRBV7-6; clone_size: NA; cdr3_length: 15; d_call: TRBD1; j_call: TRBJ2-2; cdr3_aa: CASSLFTGGGGELFF; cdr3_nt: TGTGCCAGCAGCCTCTTCACAGGGGGAGGAGGGGAGCTGTTTTTT
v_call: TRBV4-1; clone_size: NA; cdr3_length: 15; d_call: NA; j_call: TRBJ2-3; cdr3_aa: CASSQDRGFTDTQYF; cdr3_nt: TGCGCCAGCAGCCAAGATAGGGGTTTTACAGATACGCAGTATTTT
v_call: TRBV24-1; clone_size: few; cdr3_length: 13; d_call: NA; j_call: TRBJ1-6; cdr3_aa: CATSDSSSSPLHF; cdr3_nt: TGTGCCACCAGTGATTCCAGTTCCTCACCCCTCCACTTT
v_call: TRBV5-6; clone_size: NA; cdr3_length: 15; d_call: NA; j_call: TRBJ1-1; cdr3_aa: CASSLAWEGDTEAFF; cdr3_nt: TGTGCCAGCAGCTTGGCGTGGGAAGGGGACACTGAAGCTTTCTTT
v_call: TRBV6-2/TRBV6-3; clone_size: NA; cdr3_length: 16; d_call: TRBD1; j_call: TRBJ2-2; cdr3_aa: CASSYVADRGSGELFF; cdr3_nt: TGTGCCAGCAGTTACGTAGCGGACAGGGGGTCCGGGGAGCTGTTTTTT
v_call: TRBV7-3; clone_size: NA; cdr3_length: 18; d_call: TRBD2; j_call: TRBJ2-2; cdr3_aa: CASSPGRSASGGSGELFF; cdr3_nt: TGTGCCAGCAGCCCCGGGCGGTCGGCTAGCGGGGGATCCGGGGAGCTGTTTTTT
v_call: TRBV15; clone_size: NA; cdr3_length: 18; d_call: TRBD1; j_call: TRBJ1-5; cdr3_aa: CATSRVLRTGEGNQPQHF; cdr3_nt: TGTGCCACCAGCAGAGTCCTAAGGACAGGGGAGGGGAATCAGCCCCAGCATTTT
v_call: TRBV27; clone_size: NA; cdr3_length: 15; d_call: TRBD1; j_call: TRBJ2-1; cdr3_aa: CASNAGTGGYNEQFF; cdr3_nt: TGTGCCAGCAACGCCGGGACAGGGGGCTACAATGAGCAGTTCTTC
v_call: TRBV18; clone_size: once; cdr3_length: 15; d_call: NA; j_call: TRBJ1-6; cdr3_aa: CASSPGAVSNSPLHF; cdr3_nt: TGTGCCAGCTCACCAGGGGCGGTCAGCAATTCACCCCTCCACTTT
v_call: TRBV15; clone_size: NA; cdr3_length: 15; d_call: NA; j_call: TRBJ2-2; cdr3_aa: CATSRVQGGTGELFF; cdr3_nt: TGTGCCACCAGCAGAGTACAGGGGGGGACCGGGGAGCTGTTTTTT
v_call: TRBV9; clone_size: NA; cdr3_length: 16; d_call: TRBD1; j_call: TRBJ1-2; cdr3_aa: CASSMGQGAPLPGYTF; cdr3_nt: TGTGCCAGCAGCATGGGACAGGGGGCCCCTCTTCCTGGCTACACCTTC
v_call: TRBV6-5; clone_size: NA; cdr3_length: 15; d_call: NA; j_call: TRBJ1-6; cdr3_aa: CASSTLTGMNSPLHF; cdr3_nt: TGTGCCAGCAGCACCCTCACAGGGATGAATTCACCCCTCCACTTT